The T cell receptor (beta chain) under discussion was sequenced for a study of T cells after somatic rescue of genetic block (dated by TCRdb to 2018 to 2021). Regarding the research as a whole: The study assessed how robust, over the long term, a T-cell system was when the system had developed through somatic rescue of a genetic block in T-cell development.

A remark on this clone: The specificity of this receptor is unknown. Base qualities are not provided; no much larger clone lies one nucleotide away.

Per the germline V gene, KGHSH is the CDR1 and LQKENI is the CDR2. From its cysteine to its phenylalanine, the CDR3 spans 15 amino acids. Only CDR3 DNA remains: 45 bases, in frame from the first base. The germline V end is reduced by 2 bases and the J end by 8 bases; junction bases left unmatched: 4. Preparation of the library involved the immunoSEQ multiplex PCR assay. Drawn from immuneACCESS, this table holds only the in-frame rearrangements with V and J called that TCRdb kept. Clones are partly lost; checked studies trace under half to an unresolved V gene and leave the rest unexplained. A total of 70,000 to 95,000 clones appear in this sample, approximately 90% of them only once. In total, the top ten clones hold about 1.5% of the sample.

The sample was peripheral blood mononuclear cells (PBMCs). The rearrangement joined TRBV18 to TRBJ2-1, with 12 middle bases fitting TRBD1. The TCR sequence derives from a woman under 30. The nucleotide sequence is TGTGCCAGCTCACCAGGGACAGGGGGCGAGGATGAGCAGTTCTTC. Translation gives CASSPGTGGEDEQFF.